The TCR beta chain described here comes from a study of cytomegalovirus exposure and HLA in healthy donors. Study in general: Around 77 million unique TCRs from HLA-typed donors made up an early data release.

PCR was performed using 60 Vbeta and 13 Jbeta primers. Assay used: immunoSEQ multiplex PCR; TCRdb lists only in-frame clones, some missing. The repertoire consists of over 100,000 clones, with around four fifths occurring once and the leading ten covering approximately 2.8%. These donors, healthy bone marrow donors, were studied. The CDR3 runs to 14 residues. Per the germline V gene, CDR1 is LNHDA and CDR2 is SQIVND (reference sequence). Trimming stripped 5 bases from V and 3 bases from J, with 13 bases between. The clonotype was recovered from a man aged 40-55 years in good health and CMV-seronegative. Sample: PBMCs. The chain has TRBV19 and TRBJ1-1; D perhaps matches TRBD1 (6 bases). CDR3 bases: TGTGCCAGTAGTCTCGGGACATGGGACACTGAAGCTTTCTTT. This codes for CASSLGTWDTEAFF.